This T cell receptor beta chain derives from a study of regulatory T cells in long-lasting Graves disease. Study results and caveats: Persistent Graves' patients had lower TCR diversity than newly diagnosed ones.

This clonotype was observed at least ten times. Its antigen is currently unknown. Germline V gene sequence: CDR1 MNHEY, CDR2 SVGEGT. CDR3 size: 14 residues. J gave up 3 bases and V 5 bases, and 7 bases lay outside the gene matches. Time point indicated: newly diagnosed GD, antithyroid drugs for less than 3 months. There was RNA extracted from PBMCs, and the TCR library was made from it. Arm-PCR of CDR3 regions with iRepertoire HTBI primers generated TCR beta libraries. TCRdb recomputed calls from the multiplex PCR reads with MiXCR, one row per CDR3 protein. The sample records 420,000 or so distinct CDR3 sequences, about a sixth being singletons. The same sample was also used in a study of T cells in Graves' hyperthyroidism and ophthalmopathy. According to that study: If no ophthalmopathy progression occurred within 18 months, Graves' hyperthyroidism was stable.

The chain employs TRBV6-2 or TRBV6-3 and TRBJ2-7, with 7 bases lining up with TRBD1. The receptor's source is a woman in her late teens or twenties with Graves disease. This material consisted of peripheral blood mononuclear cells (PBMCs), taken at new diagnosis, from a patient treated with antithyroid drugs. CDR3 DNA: TGTGCCAGCAGTCACAGGGGCTACGTCTACGAGCAGTACTTC. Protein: CASSHRGYVYEQYF.